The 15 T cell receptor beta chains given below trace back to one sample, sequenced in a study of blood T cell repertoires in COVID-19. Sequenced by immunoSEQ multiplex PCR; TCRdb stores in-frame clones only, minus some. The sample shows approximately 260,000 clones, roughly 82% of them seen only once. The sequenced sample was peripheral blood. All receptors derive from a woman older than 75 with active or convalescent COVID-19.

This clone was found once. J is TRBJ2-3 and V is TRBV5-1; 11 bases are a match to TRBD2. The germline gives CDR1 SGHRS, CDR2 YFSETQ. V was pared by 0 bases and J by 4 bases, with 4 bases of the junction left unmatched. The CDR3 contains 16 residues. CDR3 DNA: TGCGCCAGCAGCTTGGGTAGCGGGAGGGGCGCAGATACGCAGTATTTT. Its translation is CASSLGSGRGADTQYF.

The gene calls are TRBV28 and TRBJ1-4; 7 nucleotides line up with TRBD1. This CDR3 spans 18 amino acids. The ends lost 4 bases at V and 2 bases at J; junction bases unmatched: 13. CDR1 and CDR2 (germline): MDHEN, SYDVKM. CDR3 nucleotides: TGTGCCAGCAGTTCCGACAGGGTCGATGGATGGACTAATGAAAAACTGTTTTTT. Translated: CASSSDRVDGWTNEKLFF.

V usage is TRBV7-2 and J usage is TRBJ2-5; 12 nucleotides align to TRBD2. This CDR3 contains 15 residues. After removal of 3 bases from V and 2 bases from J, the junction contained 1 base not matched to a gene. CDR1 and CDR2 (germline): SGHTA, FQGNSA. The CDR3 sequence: CASSFTSGGQETQYF. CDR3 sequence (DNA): TGTGCCAGCAGCTTCACTAGCGGGGGGCAAGAGACCCAGTACTTC.

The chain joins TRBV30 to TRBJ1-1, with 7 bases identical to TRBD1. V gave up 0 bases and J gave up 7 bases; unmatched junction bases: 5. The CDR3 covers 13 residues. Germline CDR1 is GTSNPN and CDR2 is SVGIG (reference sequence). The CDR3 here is CAWSVRTGIEAFF. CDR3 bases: TGTGCCTGGAGTGTTCGGACAGGCATTGAAGCTTTCTTT.

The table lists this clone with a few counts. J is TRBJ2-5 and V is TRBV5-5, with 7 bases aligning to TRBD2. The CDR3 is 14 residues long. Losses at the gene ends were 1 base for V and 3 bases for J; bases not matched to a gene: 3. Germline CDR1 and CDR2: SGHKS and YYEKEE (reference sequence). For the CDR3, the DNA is TGTGCCAGCAGCTTGTCAGGGAGGGAAGAGACCCAGTACTTC. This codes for CASSLSGREETQYF. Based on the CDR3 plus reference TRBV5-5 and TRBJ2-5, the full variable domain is DAGVTQSPTHLIKTRGQQVTLRCSPISGHKSVSWYQQVLGQGPQFIFQYYEKEERGRGNFPDRFSARQFPNYSSELNVNALLLGDSALYLCASSLSGREETQYFGPGTRLLVL.

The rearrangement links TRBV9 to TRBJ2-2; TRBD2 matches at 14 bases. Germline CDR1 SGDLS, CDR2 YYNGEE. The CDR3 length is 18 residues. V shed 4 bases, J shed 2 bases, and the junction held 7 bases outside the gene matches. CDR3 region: CASSPRTSGGLNTGELFF. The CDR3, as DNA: TGTGCCAGCAGCCCCCGGACTAGCGGGGGGCTCAACACCGGGGAGCTGTTTTTT.

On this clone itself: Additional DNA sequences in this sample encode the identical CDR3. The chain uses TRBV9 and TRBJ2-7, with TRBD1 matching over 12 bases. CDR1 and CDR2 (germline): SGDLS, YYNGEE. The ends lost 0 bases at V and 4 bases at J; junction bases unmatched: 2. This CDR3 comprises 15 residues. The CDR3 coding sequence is TGTGCCAGCAGCGTAGGGGGACAGGGGGCGTACGAGCAGTACTTC. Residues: CASSVGGQGAYEQYF.

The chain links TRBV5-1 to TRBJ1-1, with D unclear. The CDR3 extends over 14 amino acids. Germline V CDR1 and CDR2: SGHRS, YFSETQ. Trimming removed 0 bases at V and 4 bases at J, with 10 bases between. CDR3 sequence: CASSLDTGFTEAFF. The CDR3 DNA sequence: TGCGCCAGCAGCTTGGATACGGGTTTCACTGAAGCTTTCTTT.

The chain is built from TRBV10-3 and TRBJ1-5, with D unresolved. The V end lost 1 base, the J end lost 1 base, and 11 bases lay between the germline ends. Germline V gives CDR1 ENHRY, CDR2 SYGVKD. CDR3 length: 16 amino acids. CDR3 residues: CAISEYAGRSNQPQHF. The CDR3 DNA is TGTGCCATCAGTGAGTATGCGGGTAGGAGCAATCAGCCCCAGCATTTT.

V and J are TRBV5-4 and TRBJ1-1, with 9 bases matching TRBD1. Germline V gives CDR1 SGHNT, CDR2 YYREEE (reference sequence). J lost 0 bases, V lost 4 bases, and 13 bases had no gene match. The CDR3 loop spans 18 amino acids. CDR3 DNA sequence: TGTGCCAGCAGCACCGGGACAGGGATTGGACCATTGAACACTGAAGCTTTCTTT. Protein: CASSTGTGIGPLNTEAFF.

CDR3 nucleotides: TGTGCCAGCAGCGACGAGGTTCGCCGAAACTATGGCTACACCTTC. Its protein product is CASSDEVRRNYGYTF. The chain is built from TRBV7-9 and TRBJ1-2; no firm D call. Deletions cut 5 bases from V and 2 bases from J, with 15 bases between. Germline V gene sequence: CDR1 SEHNR, CDR2 FQNEAQ (reference sequence). The CDR3 length is 15 residues. The full variable domain, its missing parts supplied by reference TRBV7-9 and TRBJ1-2, is DTGVSQNPRHKITKRGQNVTFRCDPISEHNRLYWYRQTLGQGPEFLTYFQNEAQLEKSRLLSDRFSAERPKGSFSTLEIQRTEQGDSAMYLCASSDEVRRNYGYTFGSGTRLTVV.

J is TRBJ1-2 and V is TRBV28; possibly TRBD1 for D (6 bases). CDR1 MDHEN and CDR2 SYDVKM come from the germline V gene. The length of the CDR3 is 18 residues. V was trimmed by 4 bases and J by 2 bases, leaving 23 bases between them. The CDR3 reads CASSYLTQRDTTNYGYTF. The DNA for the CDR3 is TGTGCCAGCAGTTACCTAACCCAACGGGACACTACCAACTATGGCTACACCTTC.

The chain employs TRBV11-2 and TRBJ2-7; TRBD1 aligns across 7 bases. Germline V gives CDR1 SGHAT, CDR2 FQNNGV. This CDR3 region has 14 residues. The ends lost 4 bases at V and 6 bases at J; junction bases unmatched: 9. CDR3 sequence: CASSSTTGSREQYF. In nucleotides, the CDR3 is TGTGCCAGCAGCTCGACGACAGGGAGCCGCGAGCAGTACTTC.

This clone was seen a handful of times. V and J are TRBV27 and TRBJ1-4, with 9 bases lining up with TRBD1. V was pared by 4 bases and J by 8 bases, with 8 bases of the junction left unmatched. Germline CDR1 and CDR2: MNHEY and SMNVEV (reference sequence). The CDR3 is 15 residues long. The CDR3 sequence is CASSSRQGVGEKLFF. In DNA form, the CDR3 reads TGTGCCAGCAGTTCCCGACAGGGGGTAGGGGAAAAACTGTTTTTT.

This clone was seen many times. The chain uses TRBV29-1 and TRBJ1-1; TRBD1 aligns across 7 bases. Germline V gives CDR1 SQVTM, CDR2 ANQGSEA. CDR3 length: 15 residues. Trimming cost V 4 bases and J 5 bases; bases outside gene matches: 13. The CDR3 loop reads CSVGGSTGRGTEAFF. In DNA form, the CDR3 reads TGCAGCGTTGGGGGTTCGACAGGGCGAGGGACTGAAGCTTTCTTT.